This entry concerns a single TCR delta chain. The target antigen is unknown. A read error may produce the germline difference seen at one junction end. The germline V gene encodes CDR1 TSWWSYY and CDR2 QGS. The CDR3 sequence is 20 residues long. These data come from a study of Vδ1+ human thymocytes. Thymocytes were sorted as CD3+ TCRVdelta1+ TCRVdelta2- after alphabeta T cell depletion. RNA was extracted from the cells and then reverse transcribed. The CDR3 regions were amplified by multiplex PCR from V-gene primers to a constant-region primer. TCRdb fed the multiplex PCR reads into CATT to redo clone calling. This sample has roughly 55,000 delta-chain clones, with 15% found just once. General study points: Thymic TRG and TRD repertoires appeared highly polyclonal, with Gaussian CDR3 length distributions. Unexpected Vdelta2 sequences could cause misinterpretation of bulk repertoire data. Unlike peripheral blood Vdelta1+ controls, thymic delta-chain sequences included approximately 20% Vdelta2 and few Vdelta3.

This receptor was obtained from a boy less than two years old who had congenital heart surgery. The sequenced sample was Vdelta1+ gamma-delta thymocytes from the thymus. Subset denoted: FACS-sorted CD3+ TCRalphabeta- TCRVdelta1+ TCRVdelta2- thymocytes. The V call is TRDV1, the J call TRDJ1; TRDD3 matches 10 bases. For the CDR3, the DNA is TGTGCTCGTGGGGAACCGGGCTGGAGTGTCCTACCGTGGGGGATACTAATACTCATCTTT. It yields the protein CARGEPGWSVLPWGILILIF.